The following is a T cell receptor (beta chain) sequence with its context. From germline, CDR1 is MNHEY and CDR2 SMNVEV (reference sequence). V dropped 6 bases and J dropped 3; count of bases not matched to a gene: 7. The CDR3 extends over 14 amino acids. The PCR made use of 60 Vbeta and 13 Jbeta primers. Some clones are missing from TCRdb's copy, which holds only in-frame ones; the method was immunoSEQ multiplex PCR. This sample has about 280,000 clones, with around 90% found just once. These data are taken from a study of cytomegalovirus exposure and HLA in healthy donors. The sequence derives from a woman younger than 30 in good health and CMV-seronegative. Sample: PBMCs. The rearrangement links TRBV27 to TRBJ1-2, with 7 positions matching TRBD1. The CDR3 loop is CASSTAQGDYGYTF. CDR3 coding DNA: TGTGCCAGCAGCACAGCGCAGGGGGACTATGGCTACACCTTC.